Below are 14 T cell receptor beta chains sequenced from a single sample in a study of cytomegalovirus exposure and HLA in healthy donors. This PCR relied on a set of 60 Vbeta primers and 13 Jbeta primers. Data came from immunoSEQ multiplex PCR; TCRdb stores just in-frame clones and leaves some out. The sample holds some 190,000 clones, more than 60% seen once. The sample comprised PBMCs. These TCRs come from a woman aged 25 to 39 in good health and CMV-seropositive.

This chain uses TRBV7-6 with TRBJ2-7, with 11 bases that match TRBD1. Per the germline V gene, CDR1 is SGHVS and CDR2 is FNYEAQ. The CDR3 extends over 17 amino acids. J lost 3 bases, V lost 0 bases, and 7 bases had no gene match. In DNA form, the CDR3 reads TGTGCCAGCAGCTTAGCGCTCCGGGACAGGGGGAGCTACGAGCAGTACTTC. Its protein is CASSLALRDRGSYEQYF.

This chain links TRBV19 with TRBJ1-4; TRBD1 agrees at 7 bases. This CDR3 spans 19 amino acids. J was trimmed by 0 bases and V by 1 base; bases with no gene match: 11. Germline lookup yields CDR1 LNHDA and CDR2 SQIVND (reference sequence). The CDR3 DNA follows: TGTGCCAGTAGTATAGCCGGACAGGACGCGAAGACAACTAATGAAAAACTGTTTTTT. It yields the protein CASSIAGQDAKTTNEKLFF.

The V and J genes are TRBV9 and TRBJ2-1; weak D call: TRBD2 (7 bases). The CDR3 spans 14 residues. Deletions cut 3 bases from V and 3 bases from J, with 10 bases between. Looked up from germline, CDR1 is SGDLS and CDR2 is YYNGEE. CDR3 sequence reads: CASSEGDYYNEQFF. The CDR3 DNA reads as TGTGCCAGCAGCGAGGGGGACTACTACAATGAGCAGTTCTTC.

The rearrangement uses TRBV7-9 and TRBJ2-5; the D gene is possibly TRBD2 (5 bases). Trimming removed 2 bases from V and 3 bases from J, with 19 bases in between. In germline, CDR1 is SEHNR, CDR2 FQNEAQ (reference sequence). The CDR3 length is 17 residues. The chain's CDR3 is CASSLRSRAWREETQYF. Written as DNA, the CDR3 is TGTGCCAGCAGCTTAAGGTCCCGGGCCTGGCGGGAAGAGACCCAGTACTTC.

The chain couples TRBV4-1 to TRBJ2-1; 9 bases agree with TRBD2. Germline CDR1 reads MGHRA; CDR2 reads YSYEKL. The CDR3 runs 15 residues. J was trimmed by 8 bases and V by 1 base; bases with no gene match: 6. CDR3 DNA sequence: TGCGCCAGCAGCCAAGGGACTAGCGTATCCGATGAGCAGTTCTTC. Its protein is CASSQGTSVSDEQFF.

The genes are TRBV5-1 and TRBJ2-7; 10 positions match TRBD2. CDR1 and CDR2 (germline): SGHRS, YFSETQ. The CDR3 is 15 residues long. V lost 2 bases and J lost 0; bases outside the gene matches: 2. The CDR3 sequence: CASSFGLADSYEQYF. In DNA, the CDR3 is TGCGCCAGCAGCTTTGGACTAGCGGACTCCTACGAGCAGTACTTC.

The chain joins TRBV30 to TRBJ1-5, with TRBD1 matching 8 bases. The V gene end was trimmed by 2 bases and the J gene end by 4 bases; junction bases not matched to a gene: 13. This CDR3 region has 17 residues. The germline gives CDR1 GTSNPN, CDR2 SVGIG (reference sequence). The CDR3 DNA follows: TGTGCCTGGAGTTCTTATGGACAGGGAGTATGGAATCAGCCCCAGCATTTT. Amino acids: CAWSSYGQGVWNQPQHF.

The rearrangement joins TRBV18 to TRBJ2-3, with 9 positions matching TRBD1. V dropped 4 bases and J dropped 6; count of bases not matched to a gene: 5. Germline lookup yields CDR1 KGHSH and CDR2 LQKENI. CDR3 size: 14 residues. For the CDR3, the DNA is TGTGCCAGCTCACAAACGACAGGGGGTGATACGCAGTATTTT. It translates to CASSQTTGGDTQYF.

The CDR3 DNA reads as TGTGCCAGCAGTGAGATACCCCGGGGGGAAGGCTACACCTTC. It translates to CASSEIPRGEGYTF. This chain connects TRBV2 to TRBJ1-2, with D perhaps matching TRBD1 (5 bases). V lost 3 bases and J lost 8, with 16 bases in between. Germline V CDR1 and CDR2: SNHLY, FYNNEI. The CDR3 spans 14 residues.

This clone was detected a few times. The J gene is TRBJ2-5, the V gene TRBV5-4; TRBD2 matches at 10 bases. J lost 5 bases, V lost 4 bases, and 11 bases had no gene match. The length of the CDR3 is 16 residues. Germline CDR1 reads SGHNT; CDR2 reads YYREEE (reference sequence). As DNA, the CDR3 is TGTGCCAGCAGCGGCGGGGGGGGACTAGCGATGGAGACCCAGTACTTC. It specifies CASSGGGGLAMETQYF.

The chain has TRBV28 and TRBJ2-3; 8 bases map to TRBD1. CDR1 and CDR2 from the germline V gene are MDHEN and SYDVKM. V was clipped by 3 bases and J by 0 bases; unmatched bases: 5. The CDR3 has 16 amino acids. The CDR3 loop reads CASSFPGGKSTDTQYF. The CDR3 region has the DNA TGTGCCAGCAGTTTCCCAGGGGGCAAAAGCACAGATACGCAGTATTTT. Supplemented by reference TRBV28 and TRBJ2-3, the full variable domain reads DVKVTQSSRYLVKRTGEKVFLECVQDMDHENMFWYRQDPGLGLRLIYFSYDVKMKEKGDIPEGYSVSREKKERFSLILESASTNQTSMYLCASSFPGGKSTDTQYFGPGTRLTVL.

CDR3 sequence (DNA): TGTGCCAGCAGCCGCGGGAGGACCACCTACAATGAGCAGTTCTTC. Protein sequence: CASSRGRTTYNEQFF. The rearrangement links TRBV4-2 to TRBJ2-1; 8 bases are shared with TRBD2. The CDR3 is 15 residues long. V gave up 4 bases and J gave up 2 bases; unmatched junction bases: 4. CDR1 is LGHNA, CDR2 YNFKEQ, per germline.

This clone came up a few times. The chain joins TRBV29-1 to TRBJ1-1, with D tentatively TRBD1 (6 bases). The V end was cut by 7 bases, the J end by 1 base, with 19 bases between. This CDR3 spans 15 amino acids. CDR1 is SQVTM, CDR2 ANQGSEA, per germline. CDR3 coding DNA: TGCAGCGCCGGAGGAGGGGGAGGGGCGAACACTGAAGCTTTCTTT. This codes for CSAGGGGGANTEAFF.

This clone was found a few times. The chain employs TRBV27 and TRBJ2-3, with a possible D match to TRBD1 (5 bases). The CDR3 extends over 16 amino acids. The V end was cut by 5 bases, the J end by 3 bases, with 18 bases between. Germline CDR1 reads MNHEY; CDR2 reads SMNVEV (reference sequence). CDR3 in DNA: TGTGCCAGCAGTCCCGTGGGGCGGCCGGAGACAGATACGCAGTATTTT. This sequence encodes CASSPVGRPETDTQYF.